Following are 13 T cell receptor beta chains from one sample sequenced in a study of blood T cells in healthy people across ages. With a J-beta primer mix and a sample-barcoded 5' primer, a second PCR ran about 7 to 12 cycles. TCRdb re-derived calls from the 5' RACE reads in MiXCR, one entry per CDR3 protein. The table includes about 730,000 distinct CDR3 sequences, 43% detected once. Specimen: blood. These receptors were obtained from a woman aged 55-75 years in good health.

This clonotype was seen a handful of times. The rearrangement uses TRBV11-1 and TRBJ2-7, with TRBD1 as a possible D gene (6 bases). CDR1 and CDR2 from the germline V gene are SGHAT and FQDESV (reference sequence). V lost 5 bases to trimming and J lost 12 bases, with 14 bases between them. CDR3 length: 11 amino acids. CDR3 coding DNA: TGTGCCAGCAGCGCGGACAGTTTTCGGTACTTC. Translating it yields CASSADSFRYF.

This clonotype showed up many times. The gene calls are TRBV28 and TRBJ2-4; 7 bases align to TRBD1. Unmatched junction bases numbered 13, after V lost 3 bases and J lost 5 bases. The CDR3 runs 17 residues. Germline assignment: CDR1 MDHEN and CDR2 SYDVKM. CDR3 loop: CASSLSEGASGENIQYF. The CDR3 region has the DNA TGTGCCAGCAGTTTGAGTGAGGGGGCGTCTGGGGAAAACATTCAGTACTTC.

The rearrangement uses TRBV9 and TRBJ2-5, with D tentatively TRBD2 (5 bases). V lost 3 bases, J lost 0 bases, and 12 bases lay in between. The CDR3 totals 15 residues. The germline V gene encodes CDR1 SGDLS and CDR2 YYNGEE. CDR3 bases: TGTGCCAGCAGCGATAGCGTACAGTACCAAGAGACCCAGTACTTC. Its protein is CASSDSVQYQETQYF.

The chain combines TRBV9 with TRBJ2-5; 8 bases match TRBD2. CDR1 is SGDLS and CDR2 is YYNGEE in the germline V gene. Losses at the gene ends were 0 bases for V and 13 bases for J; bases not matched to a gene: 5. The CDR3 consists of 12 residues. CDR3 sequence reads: CASSVEGLAPYF. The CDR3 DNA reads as TGTGCCAGCAGCGTAGAAGGACTAGCCCCGTACTTC.

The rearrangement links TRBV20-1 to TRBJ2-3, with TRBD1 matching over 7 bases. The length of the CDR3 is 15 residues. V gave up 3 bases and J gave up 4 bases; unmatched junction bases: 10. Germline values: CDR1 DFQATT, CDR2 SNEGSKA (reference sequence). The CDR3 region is CSARWGRGTPDTQYF. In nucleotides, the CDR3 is TGCAGTGCTAGGTGGGGCAGGGGGACACCAGATACGCAGTATTTT.

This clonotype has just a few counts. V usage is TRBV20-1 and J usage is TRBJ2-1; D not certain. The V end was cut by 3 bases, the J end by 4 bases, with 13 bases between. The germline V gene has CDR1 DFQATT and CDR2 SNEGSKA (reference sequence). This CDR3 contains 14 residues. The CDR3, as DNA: TGCAGTGCTAGCCATACCCTGGATTACAATGAGCAGTTCTTC. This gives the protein CSASHTLDYNEQFF.

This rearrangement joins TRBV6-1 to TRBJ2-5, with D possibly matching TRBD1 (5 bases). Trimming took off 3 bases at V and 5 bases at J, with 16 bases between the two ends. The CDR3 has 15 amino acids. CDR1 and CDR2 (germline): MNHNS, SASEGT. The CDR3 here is CASSDGARMGETQYF. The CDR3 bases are TGTGCCAGCAGTGATGGGGCTAGAATGGGGGAGACCCAGTACTTC.

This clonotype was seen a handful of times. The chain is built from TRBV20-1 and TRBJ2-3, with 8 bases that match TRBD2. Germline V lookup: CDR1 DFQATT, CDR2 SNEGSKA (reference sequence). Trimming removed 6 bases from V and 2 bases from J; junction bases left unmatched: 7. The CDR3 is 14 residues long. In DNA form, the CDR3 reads TGCAGTGCCCCACGAGCGGGGGACACAGATACGCAGTATTTT. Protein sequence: CSAPRAGDTDTQYF.

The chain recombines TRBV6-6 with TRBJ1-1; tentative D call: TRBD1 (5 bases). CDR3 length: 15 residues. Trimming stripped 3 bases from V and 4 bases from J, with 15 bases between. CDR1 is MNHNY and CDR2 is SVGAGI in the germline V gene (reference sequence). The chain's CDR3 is CASSYTGGSGTEAFF. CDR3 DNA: TGTGCCAGCAGTTATACGGGGGGGTCGGGCACTGAAGCTTTCTTT.

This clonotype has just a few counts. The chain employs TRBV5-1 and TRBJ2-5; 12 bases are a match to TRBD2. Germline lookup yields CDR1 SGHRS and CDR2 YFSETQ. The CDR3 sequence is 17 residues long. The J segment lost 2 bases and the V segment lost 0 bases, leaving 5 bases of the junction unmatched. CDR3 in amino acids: CASSLDLLAGGQETQYF. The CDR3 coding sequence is TGCGCCAGCAGCTTGGATTTGCTAGCGGGGGGGCAAGAGACCCAGTACTTC.

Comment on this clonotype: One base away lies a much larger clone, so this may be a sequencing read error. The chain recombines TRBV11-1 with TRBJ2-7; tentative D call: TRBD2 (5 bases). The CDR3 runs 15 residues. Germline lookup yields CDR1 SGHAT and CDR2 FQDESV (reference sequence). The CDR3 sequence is CASSYGPGSSYGQYF. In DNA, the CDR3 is TGTGCCAGCAGCTACGGCCCGGGGAGCTCCTACGGGCAGTACTTC.

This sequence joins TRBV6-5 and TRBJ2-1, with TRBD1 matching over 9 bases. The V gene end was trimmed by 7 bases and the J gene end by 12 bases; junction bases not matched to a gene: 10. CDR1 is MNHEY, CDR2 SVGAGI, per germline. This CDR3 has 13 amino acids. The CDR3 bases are TGTGCCAGCACCTCACAGGGGGCGACTTCGCAGTTCTTC. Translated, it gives CASTSQGATSQFF.

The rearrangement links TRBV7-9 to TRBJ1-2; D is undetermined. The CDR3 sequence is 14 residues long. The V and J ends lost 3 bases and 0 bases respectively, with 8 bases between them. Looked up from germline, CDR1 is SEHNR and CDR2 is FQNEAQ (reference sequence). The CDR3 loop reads CASSFPGANYGYTF. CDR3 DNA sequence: TGTGCCAGCAGCTTTCCCGGAGCTAACTATGGCTACACCTTC.